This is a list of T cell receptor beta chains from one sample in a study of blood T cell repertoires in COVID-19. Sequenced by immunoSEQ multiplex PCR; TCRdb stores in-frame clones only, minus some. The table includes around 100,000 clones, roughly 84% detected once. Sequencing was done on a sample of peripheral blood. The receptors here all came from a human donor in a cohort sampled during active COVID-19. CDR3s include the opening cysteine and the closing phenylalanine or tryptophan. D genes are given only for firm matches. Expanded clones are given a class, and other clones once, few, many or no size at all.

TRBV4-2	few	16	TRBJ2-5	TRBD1	TGTGCCAGCAGCCAACCTCTGACAGGGGTGGGAGAGACCCAGTACTTC	CASSQPLTGVGETQYF
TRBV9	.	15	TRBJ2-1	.	TGTGCCAGCAGCGCCACCGGGACTTACTACAATGAGCAGTTCTTC	CASSATGTYYNEQFF
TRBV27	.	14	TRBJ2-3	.	TGTGCCAGCAGTTTATCCAGGGGCACAGATACGCAGTATTTT	CASSLSRGTDTQYF
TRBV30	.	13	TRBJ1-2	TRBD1	TGTGCCTCGACGACAGGGGGAAACTATGGCTACACCTTC	CASTTGGNYGYTF
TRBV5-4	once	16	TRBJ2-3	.	TGTGCCAGCAGCGTTAAGACTCTTCCCCCCGCAGATACGCAGTATTTT	CASSVKTLPPADTQYF
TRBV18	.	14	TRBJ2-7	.	TGTGCCAGCTCACCACCGTCCAGGGCTTACGAGCAGTACTTC	CASSPPSRAYEQYF
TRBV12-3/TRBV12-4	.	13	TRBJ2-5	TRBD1	TGTGCCTCCGGGACAGGGGCATTTGAGACCCAGTACTTC	CASGTGAFETQYF
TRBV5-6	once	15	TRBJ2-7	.	TGTGCCAGCAGGTCGCGATTGAAGGGGATTTACGAGCAGTACTTC	CASRSRLKGIYEQYF
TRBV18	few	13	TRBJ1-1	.	TGTGCCAGCTCGCTTGGGGCGGACACTGAAGCTTTCTTT	CASSLGADTEAFF
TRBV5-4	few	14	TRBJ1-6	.	TGTGCCAGCAGCCTAGGACTGATTAATTCACCCCTCCACTTT	CASSLGLINSPLHF
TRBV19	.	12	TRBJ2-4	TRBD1	TGTGCCGGACAGGGTAAGTACAACATTCAGTACTTC	CAGQGKYNIQYF
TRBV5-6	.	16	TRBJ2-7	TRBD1	TGTGCCAGCAGCCCCTCGGGGACAGGGGGTTTGTACGAGCAGTACTTC	CASSPSGTGGLYEQYF
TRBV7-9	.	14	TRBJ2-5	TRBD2	TGTGCCAGCAGCTTGCGGGGGGAGTTAGAGACCCAGTACTTC	CASSLRGELETQYF
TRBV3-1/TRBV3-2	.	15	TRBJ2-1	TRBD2	TGTGCCAGCAGCCACCTAGCGGGGGGATACAATGAGCAGTTCTTC	CASSHLAGGYNEQFF
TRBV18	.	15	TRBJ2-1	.	TGTGCCAGCTCACGGAGCGGAGGGACAGCTAATGAGCAGTTCTTC	CASSRSGGTANEQFF
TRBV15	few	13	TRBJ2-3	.	TGTGCCACCAGCAGAGATAGGGGGGATACGCAGTATTTT	CATSRDRGDTQYF
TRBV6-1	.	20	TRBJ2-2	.	TGTGCCAGCAGTGAAGAATCTGGGTTTGGCGGCGGAACGAACACCGGGGAGCTGTTTTTT	CASSEESGFGGGTNTGELFF
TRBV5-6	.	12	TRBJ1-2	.	TGTGCCAGCAGCCAATTGGACAGTGGCTACACCTTC	CASSQLDSGYTF
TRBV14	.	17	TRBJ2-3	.	TGTGCCAGCAGCCAAGATCAGGTGGGCTCGGGGACAGATACGCAGTATTTT	CASSQDQVGSGTDTQYF
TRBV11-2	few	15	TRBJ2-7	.	TGTGCCAGCAGCGTAGACAGGAAGTTTGCCTACGAGCAGTACTTC	CASSVDRKFAYEQYF
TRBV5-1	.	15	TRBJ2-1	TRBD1	TGCGCCAGCAGACCCGCCGGGACAGAGGGAAATGAGCAGTTCTTC	CASRPAGTEGNEQFF
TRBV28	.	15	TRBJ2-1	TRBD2	TGTGCCAGCAGTTTGGGGACTAGCGGGAGTAATGAGCAGTTCTTC	CASSLGTSGSNEQFF
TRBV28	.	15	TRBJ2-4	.	TGTGCCAGCAGTTTTGGCCAGTTAGCCAAAAACATTCAGTACTTC	CASSFGQLAKNIQYF
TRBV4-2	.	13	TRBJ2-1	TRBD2	TGTGCCAGTGGACTAGCGGGTGTCGATGAGCAGTTCTTC	CASGLAGVDEQFF
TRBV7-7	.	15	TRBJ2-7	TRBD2	TGTGCTAGCAGCCCCGGACTAGCGGGAGTCGGGGAGCAGTACTTC	CASSPGLAGVGEQYF
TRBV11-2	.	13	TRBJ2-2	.	TGTGCCAGCAGCAAAACCTCGGTCGGGGAGCTGTTTTTT	CASSKTSVGELFF
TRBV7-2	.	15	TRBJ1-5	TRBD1	TGTGCCAGCAGCTTAGGGACAGGGCGGAATCAGCCCCAGCATTTT	CASSLGTGRNQPQHF
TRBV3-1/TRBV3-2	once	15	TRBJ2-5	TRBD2	TGTGCCAGCAGCCGAGGACTAGCGGGGCAAGAGACCCAGTACTTC	CASSRGLAGQETQYF
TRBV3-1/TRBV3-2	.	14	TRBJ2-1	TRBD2	TGTGCCAGCAGCCAAGAAGGGTTGCGGGAGGTCAAGTTCTTC	CASSQEGLREVKFF
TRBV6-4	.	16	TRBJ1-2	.	TGTGCCAGCAGTGACCGCGGACAGCGAGGCAACTATGGCTACACCTTC	CASSDRGQRGNYGYTF
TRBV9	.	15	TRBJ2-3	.	TGTGCCAGCAGCGTAGAGGCGGGAAGAACAGATACGCAGTATTTT	CASSVEAGRTDTQYF
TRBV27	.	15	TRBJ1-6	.	TGTGCCAGCAGTCGGGCGGCAGGGAGGAATTCACCCCTCCACTTT	CASSRAAGRNSPLHF
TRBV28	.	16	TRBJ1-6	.	TGTGCCAGCAGCCCTGCGGCCAGTGCCATTAATTCACCCCTCCACTTT	CASSPAASAINSPLHF
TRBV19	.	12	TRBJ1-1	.	TGTGCCAGTAAGACGGGGAACACTGAAGCTTTCTTT	CASKTGNTEAFF
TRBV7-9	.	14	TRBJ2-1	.	TGTGCCAGCAGCTCGACCGAACGACATCCAGGGCAGTTCTTC	CASSSTERHPGQFF
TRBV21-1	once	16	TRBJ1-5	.	TGTGCCAGCAGCAAAGAGGATAGGGGGAGCAATCAGCCCCAGCATTTT	CASSKEDRGSNQPQHF
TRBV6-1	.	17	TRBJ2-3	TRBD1	TGTGCCAGCAGTGAAGGTATACAGGGGGCGGGAACAGATACGCAGTATTTT	CASSEGIQGAGTDTQYF
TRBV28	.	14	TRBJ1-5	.	TGTGCCAGCAGTATTACACAGGGTCAACAGCCCCAGCATTTT	CASSITQGQQPQHF
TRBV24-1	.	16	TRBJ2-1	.	TGTGCCACCAGTGATATGGGGGCCCCGACCTACAATGAGCAGTTCTTC	CATSDMGAPTYNEQFF
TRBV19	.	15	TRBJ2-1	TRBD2	TGTGCCAGTACCTCACGGGGGGGGCTTAACAATGAGCAGTTCTTC	CASTSRGGLNNEQFF
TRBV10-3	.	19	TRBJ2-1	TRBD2	TGTGCCATCAGTGGTAGGACTAGCGGGGATCAACGAACCTACAATGAGCAGTTCTTC	CAISGRTSGDQRTYNEQFF
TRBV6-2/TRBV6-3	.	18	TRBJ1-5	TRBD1	TGTGCCAGCAACCCACACCGGGACAGGGTTTGGGTACATCAGCCCCAGCATTTT	CASNPHRDRVWVHQPQHF
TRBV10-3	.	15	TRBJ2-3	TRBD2	TGTGCCATCAGTGGGGCTAGCGGGAGCACAGATACGCAGTATTTT	CAISGASGSTDTQYF
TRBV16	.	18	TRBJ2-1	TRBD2	TGTGCCAGCAGCCAATACTTGACTAGCGGGAGCTCCTACAATGAGCAGTTCTTC	CASSQYLTSGSSYNEQFF
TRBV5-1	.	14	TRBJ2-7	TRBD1	TGCGCCAGCAGCCTCGGACAGGGCCCCTACGAGCAGTACTTC	CASSLGQGPYEQYF
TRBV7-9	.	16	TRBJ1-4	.	TGTGCCAGCAGCCCCCACCCGGGGCGGGGCCTTGAAAAACTGTTTTTT	CASSPHPGRGLEKLFF
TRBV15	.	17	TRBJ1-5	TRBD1	TGTGCCACCAGCAGAGTCCATTGGACAGGGTGGGATCAGCCCCAGCATTTT	CATSRVHWTGWDQPQHF
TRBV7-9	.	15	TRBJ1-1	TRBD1	TGTGCCAGCAGCTACCTAGGGGGCGCGACCACTGAAGCTTTCTTT	CASSYLGGATTEAFF
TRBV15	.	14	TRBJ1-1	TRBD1	TGTGCCACCAGCAGGGACAGGGCGGACACTGAAGCTTTCTTT	CATSRDRADTEAFF
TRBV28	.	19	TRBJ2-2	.	TGTGCCAGCAGTTTGGAGGGGCAATGGCAGGCGCTAAACACCGGGGAGCTGTTTTTT	CASSLEGQWQALNTGELFF
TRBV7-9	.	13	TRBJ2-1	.	TGTGCCTGGGAGGGGGTTTTGAGAAATGAGCAGTTCTTC	CAWEGVLRNEQFF
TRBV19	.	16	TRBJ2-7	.	TGTGCCAGTAGTATAGCTCCGAGACAGAGCTCCTACGAGCAGTACTTC	CASSIAPRQSSYEQYF
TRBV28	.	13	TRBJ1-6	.	TGTGCCAGCAGCTACGAACCAAATTCACCCCTCCACTTT	CASSYEPNSPLHF
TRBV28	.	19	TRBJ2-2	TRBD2	TGTGCCAGCAGTTCCCTGATAGAGAGAAGTGGGAGGGCCACCGGGGAGCTGTTTTTT	CASSSLIERSGRATGELFF
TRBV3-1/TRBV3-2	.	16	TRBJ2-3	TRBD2	TGTGCCAGCAGCCTAATAAGCGGGGGGTTCACAGATACGCAGTATTTT	CASSLISGGFTDTQYF